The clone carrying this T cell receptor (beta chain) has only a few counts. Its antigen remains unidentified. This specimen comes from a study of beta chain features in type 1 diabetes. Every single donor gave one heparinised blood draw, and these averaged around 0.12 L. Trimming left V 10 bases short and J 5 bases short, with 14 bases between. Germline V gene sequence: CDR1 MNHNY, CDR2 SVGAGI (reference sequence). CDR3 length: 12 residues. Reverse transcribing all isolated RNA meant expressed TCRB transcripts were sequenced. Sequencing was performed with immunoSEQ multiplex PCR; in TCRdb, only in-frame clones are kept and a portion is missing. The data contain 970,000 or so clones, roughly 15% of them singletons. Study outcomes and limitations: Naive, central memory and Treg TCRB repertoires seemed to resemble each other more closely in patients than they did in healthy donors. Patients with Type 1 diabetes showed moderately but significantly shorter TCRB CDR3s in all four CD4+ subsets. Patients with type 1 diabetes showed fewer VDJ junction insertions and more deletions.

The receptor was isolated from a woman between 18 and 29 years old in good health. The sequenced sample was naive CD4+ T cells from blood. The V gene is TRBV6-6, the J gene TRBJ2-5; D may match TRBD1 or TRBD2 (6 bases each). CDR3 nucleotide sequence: TGTGCCACGGGGGCGGGCCCCGAGACCCAGTACTTC. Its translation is CATGAGPETQYF.